The 2 T cell receptor beta chains below all came from one sample that was sequenced in a study of T-cell reconstitution after alpha-beta-depleted transplantation in children. Unique molecular identifiers were incorporated when the TCRbeta library was constructed. TCRdb recomputed calls from the PCR reads with MiXCR, one row per CDR3 protein. Seen here are 90,000 to 130,000 distinct CDR3 sequences, 10% observed once, and the top ten hold about 7.3%. The sequenced sample was PBMCs from the stem cell graft donor, obtained from the stem cell graft. The receptor source for this set is a human donor who donated a stem cell graft to a child with acute lymphoblastic leukemia.

This clonotype was seen a handful of times. The genes are TRBV27 and TRBJ2-5; the D call may be TRBD1 or TRBD2 (6 bases each). Trimming removed 6 bases at V and 5 bases at J, with 19 bases between. The CDR3 runs 15 residues. Germline lookup yields CDR1 MNHEY and CDR2 SMNVEV (reference sequence). CDR3 sequence: CASSPLGGGSETQYF. CDR3 DNA sequence: TGTGCCAGCAGCCCTTTAGGGGGAGGATCGGAGACCCAGTACTTC.

This clonotype occurred many times. This chain links TRBV25-1 with TRBJ2-1; 11 bases fit TRBD2. V dropped 4 bases and J dropped 5; count of bases not matched to a gene: 7. The length of the CDR3 is 16 residues. The V gene's germline CDR1 is MGHDK and CDR2 SYGVNS. CDR3 nucleotide sequence: TGTGCCAGCAGTGGGTCCCGGACTAGCGGGCACAATGAGCAGTTCTTC. Amino acids: CASSGSRTSGHNEQFF.